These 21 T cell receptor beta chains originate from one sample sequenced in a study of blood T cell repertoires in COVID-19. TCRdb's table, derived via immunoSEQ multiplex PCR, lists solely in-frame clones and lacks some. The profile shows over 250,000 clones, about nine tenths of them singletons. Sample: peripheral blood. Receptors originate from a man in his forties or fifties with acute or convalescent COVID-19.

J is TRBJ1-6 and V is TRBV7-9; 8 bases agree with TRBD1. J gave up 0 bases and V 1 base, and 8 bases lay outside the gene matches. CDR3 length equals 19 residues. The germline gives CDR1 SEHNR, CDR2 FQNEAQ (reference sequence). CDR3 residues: CASSLGGQAFSSYNSPLHF. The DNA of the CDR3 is TGTGCCAGCAGCTTAGGGGGACAGGCCTTTAGCTCCTATAATTCACCCCTCCACTTT.

CDR3 protein: CASSMDRGAGELFF. CDR3 sequence (DNA): TGTGCCAGCAGTATGGACAGGGGCGCCGGGGAGCTGTTTTTT. This chain joins TRBV2 and TRBJ2-2, with 9 positions matching TRBD1. CDR3 length: 14 amino acids. V shed 5 bases, J shed 6 bases, and the junction held 4 bases outside the gene matches. The germline V gene has CDR1 SNHLY and CDR2 FYNNEI.

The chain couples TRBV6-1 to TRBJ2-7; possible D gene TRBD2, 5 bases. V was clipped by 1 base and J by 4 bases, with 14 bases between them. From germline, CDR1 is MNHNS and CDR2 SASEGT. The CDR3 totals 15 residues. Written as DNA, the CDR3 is TGTGCCAGCAGTGAAGTTTTTGTGACTACTTACGAGCAGTACTTC. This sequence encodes CASSEVFVTTYEQYF.

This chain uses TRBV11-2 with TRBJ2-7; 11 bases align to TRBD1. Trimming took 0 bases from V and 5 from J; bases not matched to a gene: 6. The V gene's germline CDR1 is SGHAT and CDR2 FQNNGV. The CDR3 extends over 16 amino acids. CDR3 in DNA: TGTGCCAGCAGCTTAGATCCGGGGACAGGGGGTCACGAGCAGTACTTC. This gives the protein CASSLDPGTGGHEQYF.

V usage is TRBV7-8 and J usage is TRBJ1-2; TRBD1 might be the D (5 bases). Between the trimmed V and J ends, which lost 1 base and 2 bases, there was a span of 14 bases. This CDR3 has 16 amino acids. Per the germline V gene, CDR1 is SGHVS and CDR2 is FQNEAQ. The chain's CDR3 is CASSLGGRLRNYGYTF. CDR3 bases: TGTGCCAGCAGCTTAGGGGGCCGGCTCCGGAACTATGGCTACACCTTC.

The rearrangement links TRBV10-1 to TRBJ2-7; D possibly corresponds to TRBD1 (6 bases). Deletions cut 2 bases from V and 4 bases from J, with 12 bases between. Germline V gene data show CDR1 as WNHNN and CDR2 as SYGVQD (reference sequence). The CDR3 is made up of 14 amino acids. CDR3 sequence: CASSETGNIYEQYF. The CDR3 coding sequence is TGCGCCAGCAGTGAGACAGGGAATATTTACGAGCAGTACTTC.

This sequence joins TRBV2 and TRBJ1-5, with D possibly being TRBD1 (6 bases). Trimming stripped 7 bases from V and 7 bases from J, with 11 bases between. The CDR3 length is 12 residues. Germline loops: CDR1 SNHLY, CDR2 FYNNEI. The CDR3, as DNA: TGTGCCAGCAAGGGGACACAGCAGCCCCAGCATTTT. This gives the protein CASKGTQQPQHF.

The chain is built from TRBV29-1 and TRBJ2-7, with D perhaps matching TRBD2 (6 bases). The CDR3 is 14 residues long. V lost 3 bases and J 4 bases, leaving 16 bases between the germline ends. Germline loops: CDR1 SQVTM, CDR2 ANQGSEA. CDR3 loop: CSVDVGRAGYEQYF. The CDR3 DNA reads TGCAGCGTTGATGTCGGCAGGGCGGGGTACGAGCAGTACTTC.

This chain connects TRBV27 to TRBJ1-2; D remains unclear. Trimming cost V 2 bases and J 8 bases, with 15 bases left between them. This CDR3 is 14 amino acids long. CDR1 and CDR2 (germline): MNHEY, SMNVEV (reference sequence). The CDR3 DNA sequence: TGTGCCAGCAGTTTAAGTCTGCGGGCTGGGGGCTACACCTTC. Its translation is CASSLSLRAGGYTF.

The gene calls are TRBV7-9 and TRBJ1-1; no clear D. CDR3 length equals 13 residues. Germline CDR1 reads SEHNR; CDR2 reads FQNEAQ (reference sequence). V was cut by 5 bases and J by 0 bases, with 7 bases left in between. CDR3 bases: TGTGCCAGCAGCCCCGGGATGAACACTGAAGCTTTCTTT. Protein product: CASSPGMNTEAFF.

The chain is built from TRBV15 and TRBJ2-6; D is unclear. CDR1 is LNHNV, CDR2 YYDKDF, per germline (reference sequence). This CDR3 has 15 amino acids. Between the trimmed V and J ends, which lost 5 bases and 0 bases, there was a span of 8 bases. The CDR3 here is CATSSGGSGANVLTF. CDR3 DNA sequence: TGTGCCACCAGCTCCGGTGGCTCTGGGGCCAACGTCCTGACTTTC.

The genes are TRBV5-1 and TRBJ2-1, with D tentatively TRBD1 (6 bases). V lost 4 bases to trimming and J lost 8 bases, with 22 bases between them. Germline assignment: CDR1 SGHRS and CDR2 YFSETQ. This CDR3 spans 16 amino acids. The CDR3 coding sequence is TGCGCCAGCAGCAGTACAGGGTTTACCATTAAGGATGAGCAGTTCTTC. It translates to CASSSTGFTIKDEQFF.

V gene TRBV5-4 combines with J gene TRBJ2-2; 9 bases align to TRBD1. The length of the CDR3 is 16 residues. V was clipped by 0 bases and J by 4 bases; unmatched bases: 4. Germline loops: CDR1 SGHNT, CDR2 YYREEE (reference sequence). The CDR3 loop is CASSLAGQGGTGELFF. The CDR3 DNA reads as TGTGCCAGCAGCTTGGCGGGACAGGGCGGCACCGGGGAGCTGTTTTTT.

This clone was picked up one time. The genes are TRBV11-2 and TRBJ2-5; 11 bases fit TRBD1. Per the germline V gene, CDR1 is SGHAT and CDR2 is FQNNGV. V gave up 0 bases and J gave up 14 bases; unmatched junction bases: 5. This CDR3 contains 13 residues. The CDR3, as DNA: TGTGCCAGCAGCTTAGAAGGGACAGGGGGAAACTACTTC. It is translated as CASSLEGTGGNYF. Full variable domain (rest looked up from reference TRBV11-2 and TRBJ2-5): EAGVAQSPRYKIIEKRQSVAFWCNPISGHATLYWYQQILGQGPKLLIQFQNNGVVDDSQLPKDRFSAERLKGVDSTLKIQPAKLEDSAVYLCASSLEGTGGNYFGPGTRLLVL.

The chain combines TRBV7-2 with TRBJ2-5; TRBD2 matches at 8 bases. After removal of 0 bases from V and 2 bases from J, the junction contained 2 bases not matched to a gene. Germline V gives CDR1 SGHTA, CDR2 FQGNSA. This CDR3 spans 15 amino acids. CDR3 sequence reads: CASSLASGDQETQYF. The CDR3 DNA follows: TGTGCCAGCAGCTTAGCTAGCGGGGATCAAGAGACCCAGTACTTC.

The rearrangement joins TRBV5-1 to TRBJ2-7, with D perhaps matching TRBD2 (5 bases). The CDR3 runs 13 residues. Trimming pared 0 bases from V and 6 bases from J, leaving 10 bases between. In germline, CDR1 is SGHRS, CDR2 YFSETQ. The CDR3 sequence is CASSLEPGFEQYF. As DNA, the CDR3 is TGCGCCAGCAGCTTGGAACCGGGGTTCGAGCAGTACTTC.

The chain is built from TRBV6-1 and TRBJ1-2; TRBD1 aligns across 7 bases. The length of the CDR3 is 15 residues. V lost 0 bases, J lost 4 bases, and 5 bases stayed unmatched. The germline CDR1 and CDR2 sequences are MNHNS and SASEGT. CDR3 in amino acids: CASSEAQGVLYGYTF. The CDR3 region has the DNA TGTGCCAGCAGTGAAGCCCAGGGGGTTCTCTATGGCTACACCTTC.

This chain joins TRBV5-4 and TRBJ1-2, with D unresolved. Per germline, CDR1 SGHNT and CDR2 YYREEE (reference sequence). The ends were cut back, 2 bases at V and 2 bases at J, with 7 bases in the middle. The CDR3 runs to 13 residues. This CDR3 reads CASSFGANYGYTF. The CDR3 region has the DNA TGTGCCAGCAGCTTTGGTGCGAACTATGGCTACACCTTC.

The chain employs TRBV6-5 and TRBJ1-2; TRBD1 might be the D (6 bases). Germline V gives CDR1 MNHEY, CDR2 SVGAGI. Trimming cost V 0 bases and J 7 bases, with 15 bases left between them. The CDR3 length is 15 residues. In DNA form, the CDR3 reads TGTGCCAGCAGTTACTCGAGCAGGGGCTTGAGTGGCTACACCTTC. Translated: CASSYSSRGLSGYTF.

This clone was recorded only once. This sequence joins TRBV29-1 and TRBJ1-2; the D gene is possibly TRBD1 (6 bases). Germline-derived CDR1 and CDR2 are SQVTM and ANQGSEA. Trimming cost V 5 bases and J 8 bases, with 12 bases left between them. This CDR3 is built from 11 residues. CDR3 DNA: TGCAGCGTTCTGGGACACTTGGGCTACACCTTC. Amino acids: CSVLGHLGYTF.

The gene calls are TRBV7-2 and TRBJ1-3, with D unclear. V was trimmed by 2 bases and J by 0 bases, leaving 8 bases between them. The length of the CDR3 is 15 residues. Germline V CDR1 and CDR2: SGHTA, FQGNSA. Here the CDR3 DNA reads TGTGCCAGCAGCTTATCCCTTTTCTCTGGAAACACCATATATTTT. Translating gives CASSLSLFSGNTIYF.